The 23 T cell receptor beta chains in this list originate from one sample, sequenced in a study of cytomegalovirus exposure and HLA in healthy donors. Libraries were prepared by immunoSEQ multiplex PCR; TCRdb keeps only in-frame clonotypes and omits some of them. The data contain 250,000 to 350,000 clones, around nine tenths of them seen just once; the ten biggest clones take up about 0.85%. The sequencing sample was made of PBMCs. The receptors shown here come from a woman between 18 and 30 years old in good health and CMV-seronegative.

This rearrangement joins TRBV29-1 to TRBJ2-2, with 8 bases aligning to TRBD1. Per germline, CDR1 SQVTM and CDR2 ANQGSEA. Trimming at V came to 6 bases and at J to 4 bases, leaving 1 base not matched to a gene. This CDR3 is 12 amino acids long. The CDR3 DNA reads as TGCAGCGTCAGGGGGCTCACCGGGGAGCTGTTTTTT. Its translation is CSVRGLTGELFF.

This clone was detected a few times. V is TRBV9 and J is TRBJ1-2; no clear D. CDR3 length: 14 residues. The germline V and J ends were trimmed by 0 bases and 6 bases, with 12 bases remaining between them. In germline, CDR1 is SGDLS, CDR2 YYNGEE. CDR3 DNA: TGTGCCAGCAGCGTAGGAGGGCCCCATGATGGCTACACCTTC. Amino acid sequence: CASSVGGPHDGYTF.

The chain joins TRBV7-8 to TRBJ2-7, with 8 bases aligning to TRBD1. V trimming: 4 bases; J trimming: 0 bases; junction bases outside the gene matches: 8. The CDR3 consists of 16 residues. Germline CDR1 is SGHVS and CDR2 is FQNEAQ. CDR3 amino acids: CASSSDQGALSYEQYF. CDR3 bases: TGTGCCAGCAGCTCGGACCAGGGGGCGCTCTCCTACGAGCAGTACTTC.

The V call is TRBV25-1, the J call TRBJ2-1; D remains ambiguous. V was cut by 1 base and J by 4 bases, with 8 bases left in between. The CDR3 loop spans 14 amino acids. Germline V CDR1 and CDR2: MGHDK, SYGVNS. CDR3 loop: CASSEFPPYNEQFF. In DNA form, the CDR3 reads TGTGCCAGCAGTGAATTCCCCCCTTACAATGAGCAGTTCTTC.

This clone was seen a handful of times. The chain joins TRBV7-3 to TRBJ2-7; maybe TRBD2 (6 bases). Germline values: CDR1 SGHTA, CDR2 FQGTGA. The CDR3 spans 14 residues. V was pared by 1 base and J by 7 bases, with 14 bases between. The CDR3 region has the DNA TGTGCCAGCAGCTTAATGCCGGGGCGGGGTGAGCAGTACTTC. Encoded protein: CASSLMPGRGEQYF.

The gene calls are TRBV9 and TRBJ1-3; TRBD1 matches at 7 bases. V lost 3 bases and J lost 2; bases outside the gene matches: 5. The CDR3 is 15 residues long. Germline-derived CDR1 and CDR2 are SGDLS and YYNGEE. The CDR3 nucleotides read TGTGCCAGCAGCGCCGGAGGGGGCCCTGGAAACACCATATATTTT. It specifies CASSAGGGPGNTIYF.

This sequence joins TRBV6-5 and TRBJ2-7, with 8 bases that match TRBD2. The trim removed 2 bases at V and 0 bases at J, leaving 6 bases unmatched. The germline V gene encodes CDR1 MNHEY and CDR2 SVGAGI. The CDR3 contains 16 residues. The CDR3 nucleotides read TGTGCCAGCAGTTACACAAGCGGGGGAAGCTCCTACGAGCAGTACTTC. Amino acid sequence: CASSYTSGGSSYEQYF.

This clone has a single count. The rearrangement links TRBV5-1 to TRBJ2-5; tentative D call: TRBD1 (6 bases). The CDR3 length is 16 residues. V shed 3 bases and J shed 0 bases, with 15 bases lying between them. CDR1 SGHRS and CDR2 YFSETQ come from the germline V gene. CDR3 loop: CASSSRQALYQETQYF. The CDR3 nucleotides are TGCGCCAGCAGCTCCCGACAGGCCCTGTACCAAGAGACCCAGTACTTC.

The V gene is TRBV5-1, the J gene TRBJ1-4; 7 nucleotides agree with TRBD1. Germline CDR1 reads SGHRS; CDR2 reads YFSETQ. The CDR3 is made up of 15 amino acids. V lost 3 bases to trimming and J lost 0 bases; unmatched junction nucleotides: 2. The CDR3 nucleotides read TGCGCCAGCAGCTGGACAGGTGCAACTAATGAAAAACTGTTTTTT. This encodes CASSWTGATNEKLFF. Full variable domain (rest looked up from reference TRBV5-1 and TRBJ1-4): KAGVTQTPRYLIKTRGQQVTLSCSPISGHRSVSWYQQTPGQGLQFLFEYFSETQRNKGNFPGRFSGRQFSNSRSEMNVSTLELGDSALYLCASSWTGATNEKLFFGSGTQLSVL.

This clone was counted a single time. This chain uses TRBV28 with TRBJ1-2; 7 positions agree with TRBD1. The CDR3 covers 14 residues. Germline trimming cut 3 bases from V and 8 bases from J; bases unmatched to any gene: 9. Germline CDR1 and CDR2: MDHEN and SYDVKM. The CDR3 DNA is TGTGCCAGCAGTTTGGGGGACAGAGTCGACGGCTACACCTTC. Encoded protein: CASSLGDRVDGYTF.

This clone was observed once. The V call is TRBV18, the J call TRBJ1-5, with no clear D. The CDR3 covers 13 residues. Germline V lookup: CDR1 KGHSH, CDR2 LQKENI. Trimming left V 2 bases short and J 6 bases short, with 8 bases between. CDR3 region: CASSPVFGQPQHF. The CDR3 coding sequence is TGTGCCAGCTCACCAGTATTCGGTCAGCCCCAGCATTTT.

This rearrangement joins TRBV11-3 to TRBJ2-7; D call uncertain. This CDR3 has 14 amino acids. V gave up 5 bases and J gave up 5 bases, with 16 bases separating them. CDR1 is SGHNT and CDR2 is YENEEA in the germline V gene. The CDR3 spells CASSDGLQSDEQYF. The DNA of the CDR3 is TGTGCCAGCAGCGATGGGCTACAGTCCGACGAGCAGTACTTC.

On this clone itself: The junction differs from germline at one of its ends, possibly a read error. The chain links TRBV27 to TRBJ2-1; 7 nucleotides align to TRBD2. Germline CDR1 is MNHEY and CDR2 is SMNVEV (reference sequence). CDR3 length: 16 amino acids. The CDR3 sequence is CASSPTAGVSHNEQFF. The CDR3 DNA is TGTGCCAGCAGCCCCACTGCGGGAGTCTCCCACAATGAGCAGTTCTTC.

The rearrangement uses TRBV2 and TRBJ2-3; weak D call: TRBD2 (5 bases). The CDR3 length is 17 residues. CDR1 is SNHLY and CDR2 is FYNNEI in the germline V gene. The V and J ends lost 3 bases and 2 bases respectively, with 18 bases between them. The CDR3 nucleotides are TGTGCCAGCAGTGAGGTATTGCGGGCGTTCATCACAGATACGCAGTATTTT. This translates into CASSEVLRAFITDTQYF.

This chain uses TRBV21-1 with TRBJ2-2; TRBD1, as called in the table, went unchecked against the DNA. TRBV21-1 is marked as a pseudogene. There are 15 residues in the CDR3. As DNA, the CDR3 is TGTGCCAGCAGCCCCCCGGACAGCAACACCGGGGAGCTGTTTTTT. As protein: CASSPPDSNTGELFF.

The V call is TRBV5-4, the J call TRBJ2-7; 11 nucleotides agree with TRBD2. CDR3 length: 15 amino acids. The V segment lost 2 bases and the J segment 4 bases; nucleotides outside the gene matches: 5. Germline CDR1 reads SGHNT; CDR2 reads YYREEE (reference sequence). The CDR3 spells CASSFGTSGSYEQYF. The DNA for the CDR3 is TGTGCCAGCAGCTTCGGAACTAGCGGGAGTTACGAGCAGTACTTC.

The chain is built from TRBV28 and TRBJ2-1; 13 bases match TRBD2. With V trimmed by 2 bases and J by 6 bases, 7 bases remained unmatched. The CDR3 spans 17 residues. The V gene's germline CDR1 is MDHEN and CDR2 SYDVKM. CDR3 sequence (DNA): TGTGCCAGCAGTTTAAACCCCGGACTAGCGGGAGCCAATGAGCAGTTCTTC. Protein product: CASSLNPGLAGANEQFF. Using reference TRBV28 and TRBJ2-1 for the parts outside the CDR3, the full variable domain is DVKVTQSSRYLVKRTGEKVFLECVQDMDHENMFWYRQDPGLGLRLIYFSYDVKMKEKGDIPEGYSVSREKKERFSLILESASTNQTSMYLCASSLNPGLAGANEQFFGPGTRLTVL.

V is TRBV28 and J is TRBJ1-5; TRBD1 matches 9 bases. The CDR3 has 14 amino acids. Germline V gene data show CDR1 as MDHEN and CDR2 as SYDVKM. J gave up 4 bases and V 5 bases, and 3 bases lay outside the gene matches. CDR3 bases: TGTGCCAGCAGTCCCGGGACAGGGAATCAGCCCCAGCATTTT. This codes for CASSPGTGNQPQHF.

This clone was seen more than once but under ten times. The V gene is TRBV4-1, the J gene TRBJ2-7; 10 bases are a match to TRBD2. The CDR3 spans 19 residues. V was clipped by 1 base and J by 2 bases; unmatched bases: 14. Germline lookup yields CDR1 MGHRA and CDR2 YSYEKL. This CDR3 reads CASSQGLLAGEKNPYEQYF. For the CDR3, the DNA is TGCGCCAGCAGCCAAGGTCTCCTAGCGGGAGAAAAGAATCCCTACGAGCAGTACTTC.

This clone was picked up one time. The CDR3 region is CASSYYAGETQYF. As DNA, the CDR3 is TGTGCCAGCAGTTACTATGCAGGGGAGACCCAGTACTTC. The rearrangement uses TRBV6-5 and TRBJ2-5; a weak D match, TRBD1 (5 bases). V gave up 1 base and J gave up 5 bases, with 8 bases separating them. CDR3 length equals 13 residues. CDR1 and CDR2 (germline): MNHEY, SVGAGI.

The chain carries TRBV15 and TRBJ1-5, with 9 bases aligning to TRBD1. CDR1 and CDR2 (germline): LNHNV, YYDKDF (reference sequence). J was trimmed by 4 bases and V by 1 base; bases with no gene match: 5. The CDR3 has 16 amino acids. CDR3 sequence: CATSRGGTGRNQPQHF. CDR3 in DNA: TGTGCCACCAGCAGAGGGGGGACAGGGCGTAATCAGCCCCAGCATTTT.

V and J are TRBV9 and TRBJ2-1; D ambiguous. The V gene's germline CDR1 is SGDLS and CDR2 YYNGEE. V lost 3 bases and J lost 3, with 16 bases in between. The CDR3 consists of 16 residues. CDR3 nucleotides: TGTGCCAGCAGCGGACAAACCCAGGCCCGCTACAATGAGCAGTTCTTC. Protein sequence: CASSGQTQARYNEQFF.

The V and J genes are TRBV11-2 and TRBJ2-7, with TRBD1 identical over 9 bases. The CDR3 spans 15 residues. Looked up from germline, CDR1 is SGHAT and CDR2 is FQNNGV. Unmatched junction bases numbered 8, after V lost 5 bases and J lost 3 bases. CDR3 in amino acids: CASSQNQGQGYEQYF. CDR3 DNA: TGTGCCAGCAGCCAAAACCAGGGACAGGGCTACGAGCAGTACTTC.